This entry is about one TCR beta chain. The sample holds one count of this clonotype. Its recognized antigen is unknown. The sample holds no much larger clone one base away, and base qualities are not on file. One read is thin evidence. Peripheral blood CD8+ and CD4+ T cells from healthy donors, Susac syndrome patients and multiple sclerosis patients were profiled using high-throughput TCR beta sequencing. The Susac syndrome patients fulfilled recently defined diagnostic criteria for definite or probable disease. Bulk CD8+ and CD4+ T cells were purified magnetically by negative isolation, whereas CD8+ TEMRA cells were enriched by FACS. Blood was collected in EDTA tubes and processed within 24 hours, with PBMCs isolated through density gradient centrifugation. PBMCs intended for TCR sequencing were cryopreserved in liquid nitrogen and were subsequently thawed in a 37 degrees C water bath. The sorted or isolated CD4+, CD8+ and CD8+ TEMRA cells reached a purity of at least 90%.

The source of the sample is a study of CD8 T cells in Susac syndrome (dated by TCRdb to 2018 to 2020). At the level of the whole study: Among the sequenced Susac syndrome patients, six had clinically active disease and fewer than 10 were in clinical remission. At blood withdrawal, Susac syndrome patients were either therapy-naive, taking corticosteroids (in some cases with IVIg as well), or taking IVIg alone. Whether CD8+ T cell activation and differentiation in Susac syndrome was antigen driven was tested using repertoire sequencing. The study compared CD8+ T cell repertoire clonality among 11 to 12 healthy donors, around 14 Susac syndrome patients and approximately 16 multiple sclerosis patients.

RNA was extracted using the RNeasy kit, and roughly 0.5 to 1 ug of the RNA was reverse transcribed with random hexamers. The immunoSEQ multiplex PCR assay, covering 54 Vbeta and 13 Jbeta segments, was used to amplify TCR beta CDR3 regions. PCR amplification bias was corrected by using a synthetic template baseline for primer optimization and computational correction. The original pipeline was this. Only productive sequences were kept, with reads annotated to V, D and J genes according to IMGT and analyzed in immunoSEQ Analyzer. Clonality was calculated as one minus the Shannon entropy normalized by log2 of the number of productive unique sequences. Public and private clones were assessed among the 100 most prevalent clones of each patient and control. Susac-specific clones were defined as absent from healthy and MS cohorts, approximately 1,000 published viral clones and other ImmuneACCESS disease sequences. TCRdb reworked the public reads: Q25 trimming with fastp, MiXCR clone assembly, productive beta chains retained. Rows with one shared CDR3 protein collapse into an entry with the most common genes and DNA. TCRdb, rather than the study authors, made the V and J calls. The sample table records under 85,000 distinct CDR3 sequences; 94% of these occur just once. The top ten clones comprise approximately 0.94% of the sample.

What the research found in general, with its limitations: Looking at Susac-specific public clones, the researchers identified under 20 in the total CD8+ repertoire and five or six in the CD8+ TEMRA repertoire. The number of individuals in the TCR sequencing and HLA analysis was acknowledged as relatively small. Clonal expansion was seen in Susac syndrome CD8+ repertoires, peaking in CD8+ TEMRA cells and being greater in clinically active patients than in remitting ones.

In the germline V gene, CDR1 corresponds to KGHDR and CDR2 to SFDVKD. The germline V end is reduced by 1 base and the J end by 0 bases; junction bases left unmatched: 7. The CDR3, cysteine through phenylalanine, is 17 amino acids long. Of the read, only the CDR3 DNA is kept; its 51 bases are in frame from base 1. Material: CD8+ T cells from PBMCs. The source of this sequence is a human donor with Susac syndrome. The rearranged chain carries TRBV24-1 and TRBJ2-7, and 8 bases in between align with TRBD2. CDR3 region: CATSDLKAGDISYEQYF. The DNA is TGTGCCACCAGTGATTTAAAAGCGGGAGATATCTCCTACGAGCAGTACTTC.